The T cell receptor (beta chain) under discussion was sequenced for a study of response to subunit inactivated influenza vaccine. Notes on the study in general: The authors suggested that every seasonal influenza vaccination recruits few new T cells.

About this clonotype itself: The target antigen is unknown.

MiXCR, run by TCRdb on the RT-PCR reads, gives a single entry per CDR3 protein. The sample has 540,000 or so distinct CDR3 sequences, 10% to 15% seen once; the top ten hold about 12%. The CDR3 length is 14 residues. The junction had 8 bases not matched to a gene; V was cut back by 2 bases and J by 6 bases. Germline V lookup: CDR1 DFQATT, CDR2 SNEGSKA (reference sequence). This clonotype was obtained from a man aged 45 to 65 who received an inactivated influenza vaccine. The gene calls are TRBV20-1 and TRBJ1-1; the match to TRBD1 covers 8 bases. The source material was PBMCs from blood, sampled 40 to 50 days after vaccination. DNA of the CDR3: TGCAGTGCTAGATACCCTCAGGGGGCCGCTGAAGCTTTCTTT. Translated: CSARYPQGAAEAFF.